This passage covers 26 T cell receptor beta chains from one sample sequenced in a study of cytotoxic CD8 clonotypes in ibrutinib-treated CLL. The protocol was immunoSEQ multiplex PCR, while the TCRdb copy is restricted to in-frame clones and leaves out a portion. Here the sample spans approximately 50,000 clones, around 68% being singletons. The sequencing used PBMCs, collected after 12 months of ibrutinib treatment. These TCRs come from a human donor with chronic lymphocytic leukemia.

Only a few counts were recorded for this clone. The CDR3 DNA follows: TGTGCCAGCAGTTACTTATCCGGCGGGAGAGAGACCCAGTACTTC. Protein sequence: CASSYLSGGRETQYF. This sequence joins TRBV6-5 and TRBJ2-5; 7 bases are a match to TRBD2. V dropped 1 base and J dropped 4; count of bases not matched to a gene: 6. Germline CDR1 is MNHEY and CDR2 is SVGAGI. The CDR3 has 15 amino acids.

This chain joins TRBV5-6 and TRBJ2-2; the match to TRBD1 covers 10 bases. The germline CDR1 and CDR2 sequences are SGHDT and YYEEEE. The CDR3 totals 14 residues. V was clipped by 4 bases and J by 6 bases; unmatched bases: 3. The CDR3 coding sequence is TGTGCCAGCAGCCTTGGACAGGGGGCCGGGGAGCTGTTTTTT. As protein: CASSLGQGAGELFF.

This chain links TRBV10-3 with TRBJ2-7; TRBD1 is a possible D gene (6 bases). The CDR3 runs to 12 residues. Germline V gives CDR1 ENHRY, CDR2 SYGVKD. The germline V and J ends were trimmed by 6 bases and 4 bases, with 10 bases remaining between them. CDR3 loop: CAIRDSTYEQYF. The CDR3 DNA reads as TGTGCCATCAGGGACAGCACGTACGAGCAGTACTTC.

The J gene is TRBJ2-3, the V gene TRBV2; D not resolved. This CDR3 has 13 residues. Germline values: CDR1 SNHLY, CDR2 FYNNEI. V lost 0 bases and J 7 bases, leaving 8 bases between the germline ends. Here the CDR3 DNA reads TGTGCCAGCAGTGAAGCGCAAGGGAATACGCAGTATTTT. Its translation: CASSEAQGNTQYF.

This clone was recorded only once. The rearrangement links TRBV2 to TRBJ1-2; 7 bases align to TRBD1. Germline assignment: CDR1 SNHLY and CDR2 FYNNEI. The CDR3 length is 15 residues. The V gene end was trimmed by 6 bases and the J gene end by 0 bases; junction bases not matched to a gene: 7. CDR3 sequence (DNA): TGTGCCAGCAGACAGGGGCCCCGAGCTAACTATGGCTACACCTTC. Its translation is CASRQGPRANYGYTF.

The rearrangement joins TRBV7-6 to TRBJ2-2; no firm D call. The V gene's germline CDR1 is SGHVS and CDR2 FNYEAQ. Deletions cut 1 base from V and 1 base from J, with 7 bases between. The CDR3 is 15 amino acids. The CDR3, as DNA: TGTGCCAGCAGCTTAGATGTTATGAACACCGGGGAGCTGTTTTTT. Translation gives CASSLDVMNTGELFF.

The CDR3 region has the DNA TGTGCCAGCGGTCAGGAGAACACCGGGGAGCTGTTTTTT. This gives the protein CASGQENTGELFF. This chain links TRBV2 with TRBJ2-2; D call uncertain. The V end was cut by 8 bases, the J end by 1 base, with 8 bases between. Germline values: CDR1 SNHLY, CDR2 FYNNEI. This CDR3 is 13 amino acids long.

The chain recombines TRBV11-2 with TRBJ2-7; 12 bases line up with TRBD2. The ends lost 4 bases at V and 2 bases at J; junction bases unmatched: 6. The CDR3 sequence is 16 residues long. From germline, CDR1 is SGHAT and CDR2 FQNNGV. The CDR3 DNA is TGTGCCAGCAGCTCGCCGACTAGCGGGAGTCCCTACGAGCAGTACTTC. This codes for CASSSPTSGSPYEQYF.

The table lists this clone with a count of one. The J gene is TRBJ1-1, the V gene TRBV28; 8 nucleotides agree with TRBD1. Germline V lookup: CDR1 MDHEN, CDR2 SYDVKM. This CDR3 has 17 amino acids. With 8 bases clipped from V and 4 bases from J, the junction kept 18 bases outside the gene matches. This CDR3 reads CASYLSTGVVGTTEAFF. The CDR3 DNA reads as TGTGCCAGCTACCTATCGACAGGGGTTGTTGGGACCACTGAAGCTTTCTTT.

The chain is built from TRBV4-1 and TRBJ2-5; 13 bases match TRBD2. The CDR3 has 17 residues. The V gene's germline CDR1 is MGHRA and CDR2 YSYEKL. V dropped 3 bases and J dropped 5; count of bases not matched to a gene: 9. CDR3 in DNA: TGCGCCAGCAGCCATTCTGGACTAGCGGGAGTGGAGGAGACCCAGTACTTC. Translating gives CASSHSGLAGVEETQYF.

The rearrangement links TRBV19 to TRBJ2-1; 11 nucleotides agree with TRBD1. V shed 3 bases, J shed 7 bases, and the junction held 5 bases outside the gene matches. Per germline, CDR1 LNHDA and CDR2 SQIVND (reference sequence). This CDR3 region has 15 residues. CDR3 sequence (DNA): TGTGCCAGTAGTATCTCGGGACAGGGGGGTAATGAGCAGTTCTTC. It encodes CASSISGQGGNEQFF.

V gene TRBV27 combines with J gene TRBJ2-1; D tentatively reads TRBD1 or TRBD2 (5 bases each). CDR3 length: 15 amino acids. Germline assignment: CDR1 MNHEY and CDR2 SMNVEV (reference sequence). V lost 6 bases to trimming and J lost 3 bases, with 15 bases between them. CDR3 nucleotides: TGTGCCAGCAGGAACCGGGACGACCTCTACAATGAGCAGTTCTTC. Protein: CASRNRDDLYNEQFF.

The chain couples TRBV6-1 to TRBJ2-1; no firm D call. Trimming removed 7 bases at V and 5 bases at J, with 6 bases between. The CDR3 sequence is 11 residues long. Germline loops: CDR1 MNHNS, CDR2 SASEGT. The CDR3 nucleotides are TGTGCCAGCACATATCACAATGAGCAGTTCTTC. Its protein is CASTYHNEQFF.

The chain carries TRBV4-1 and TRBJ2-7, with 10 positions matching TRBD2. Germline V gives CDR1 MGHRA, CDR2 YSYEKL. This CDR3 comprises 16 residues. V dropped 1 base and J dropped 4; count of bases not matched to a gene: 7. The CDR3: CASSQAPSGSIYEQYF. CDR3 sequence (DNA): TGCGCCAGCAGCCAAGCACCTAGCGGGAGTATATACGAGCAGTACTTC.

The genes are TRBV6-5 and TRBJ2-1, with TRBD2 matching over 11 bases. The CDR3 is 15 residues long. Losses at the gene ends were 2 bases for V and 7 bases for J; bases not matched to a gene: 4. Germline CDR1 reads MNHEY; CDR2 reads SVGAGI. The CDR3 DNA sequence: TGTGCCAGCAGTTACCTCACTAGCGGGAGTAATGAGCAGTTCTTC. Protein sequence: CASSYLTSGSNEQFF.

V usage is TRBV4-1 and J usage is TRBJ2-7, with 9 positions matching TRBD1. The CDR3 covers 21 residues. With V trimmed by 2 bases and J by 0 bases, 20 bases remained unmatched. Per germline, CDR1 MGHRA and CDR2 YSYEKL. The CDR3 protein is CASSQRTPGTGTSISSYEQYF. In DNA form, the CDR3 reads TGCGCCAGCAGCCAACGAACTCCAGGGACAGGGACATCCATCAGCTCCTACGAGCAGTACTTC.

In nucleotides, the CDR3 is TGTGCCTGGAGCGCTCCCCCCCCTGGGGCCTACGAGCAGTACTTC. This encodes CAWSAPPPGAYEQYF. This chain uses TRBV30 with TRBJ2-7; D unclear. Germline V lookup: CDR1 GTSNPN, CDR2 SVGIG (reference sequence). The CDR3 sequence is 15 residues long. The V end was cut by 3 bases, the J end by 2 bases, with 17 bases between.

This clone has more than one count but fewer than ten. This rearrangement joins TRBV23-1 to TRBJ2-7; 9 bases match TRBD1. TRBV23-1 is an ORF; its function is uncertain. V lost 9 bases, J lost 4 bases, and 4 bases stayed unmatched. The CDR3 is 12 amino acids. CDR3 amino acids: CARQGARYEQYF. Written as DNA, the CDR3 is TGCGCCAGACAGGGGGCGCGGTACGAGCAGTACTTC.

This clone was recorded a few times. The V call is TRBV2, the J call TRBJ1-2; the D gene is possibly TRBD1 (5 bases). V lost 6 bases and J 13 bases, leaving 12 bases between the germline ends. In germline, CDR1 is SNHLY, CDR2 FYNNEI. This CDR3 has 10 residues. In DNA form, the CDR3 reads TGTGCCAGCAGGGGACGGCCTAGCACCTTC. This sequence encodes CASRGRPSTF.

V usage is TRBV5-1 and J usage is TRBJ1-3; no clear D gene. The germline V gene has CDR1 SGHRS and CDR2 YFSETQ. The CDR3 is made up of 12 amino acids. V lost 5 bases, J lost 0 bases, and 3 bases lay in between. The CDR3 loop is CASRGSGNTIYF. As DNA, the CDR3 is TGCGCCAGCAGGGGCTCTGGAAACACCATATATTTT.

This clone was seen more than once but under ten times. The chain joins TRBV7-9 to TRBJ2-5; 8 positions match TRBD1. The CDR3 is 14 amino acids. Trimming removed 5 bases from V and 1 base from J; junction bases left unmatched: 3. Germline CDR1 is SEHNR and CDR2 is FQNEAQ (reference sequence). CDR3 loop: CASSGTGLQETQYF. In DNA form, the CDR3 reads TGTGCCAGCAGCGGGACAGGCCTCCAAGAGACCCAGTACTTC.

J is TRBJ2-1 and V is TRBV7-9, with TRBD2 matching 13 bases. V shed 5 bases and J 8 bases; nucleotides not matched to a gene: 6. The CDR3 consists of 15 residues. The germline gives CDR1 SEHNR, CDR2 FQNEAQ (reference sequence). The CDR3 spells CASSQGLAGVYEQFF. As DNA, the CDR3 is TGTGCCAGCAGCCAAGGACTAGCGGGAGTTTATGAGCAGTTCTTC.

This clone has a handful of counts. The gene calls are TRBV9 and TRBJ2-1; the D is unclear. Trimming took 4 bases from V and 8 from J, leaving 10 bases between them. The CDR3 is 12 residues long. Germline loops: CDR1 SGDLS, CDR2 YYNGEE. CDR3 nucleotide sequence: TGTGCCAGCAGCTCCCTGCTGGATGAGCAGTTCTTC. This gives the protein CASSSLLDEQFF.

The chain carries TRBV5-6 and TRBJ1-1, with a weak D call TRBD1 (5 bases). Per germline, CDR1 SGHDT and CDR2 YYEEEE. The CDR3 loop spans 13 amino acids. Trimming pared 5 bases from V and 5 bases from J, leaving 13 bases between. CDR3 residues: CASSFGAATEAFF. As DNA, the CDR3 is TGTGCCAGCAGTTTTGGGGCGGCGACTGAAGCTTTCTTT. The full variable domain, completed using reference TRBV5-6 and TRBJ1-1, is DAGVTQSPTHLIKTRGQQVTLRCSPKSGHDTVSWYQQALGQGPQFIFQYYEEEERQRGNFPDRFSGHQFPNYSSELNVNALLLGDSALYLCASSFGAATEAFFGQGTRLTVV.

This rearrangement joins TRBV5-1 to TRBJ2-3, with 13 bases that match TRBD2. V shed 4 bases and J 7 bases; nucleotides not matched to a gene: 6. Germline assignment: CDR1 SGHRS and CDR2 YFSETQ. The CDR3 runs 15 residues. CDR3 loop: CASSTGTSGMNTQYF. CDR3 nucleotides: TGCGCCAGCAGCACCGGGACTAGCGGGATGAATACGCAGTATTTT.

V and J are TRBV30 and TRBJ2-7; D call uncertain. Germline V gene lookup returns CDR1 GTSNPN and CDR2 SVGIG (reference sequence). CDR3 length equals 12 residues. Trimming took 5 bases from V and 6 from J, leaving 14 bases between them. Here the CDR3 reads CAWAMTPGEQYF. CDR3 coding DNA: TGTGCCTGGGCAATGACGCCGGGCGAGCAGTACTTC.